Shown below are 5 T cell receptor beta chains from a single sample sequenced in a study of CD8 T cells in Susac syndrome. It was with random hexamers that about 0.45 to 1 ug RNA was reverse transcribed. MiXCR, run by TCRdb on the immunoSEQ multiplex PCR reads, gives a single entry per CDR3 protein. The sample has over 350,000 distinct CDR3 sequences; more than 80% are singletons. Sequencing was performed on CD8+ T cells from PBMCs. The receptor source for this set is a human donor with multiple sclerosis.

J is TRBJ1-5 and V is TRBV4-1; D is undetermined. The CDR3 runs 14 residues. CDR1 and CDR2 from the germline V gene are MGHRA and YSYEKL. The germline V and J ends were trimmed by 3 bases and 5 bases, with 11 bases remaining between them. CDR3 DNA: TGCGCCAGCAGCCAGAATGCAGAGGATCAGCCCCAGCATTTT. This codes for CASSQNAEDQPQHF.

This chain links TRBV7-9 with TRBJ2-7; D possibly matches TRBD1 or TRBD2 (5 bases each). From germline, CDR1 is SEHNR and CDR2 FQNEAQ (reference sequence). The CDR3 totals 15 residues. Trimming pared 4 bases from V and 0 bases from J, leaving 13 bases between. CDR3 region: CASSSGRESSYEQYF. CDR3 DNA sequence: TGTGCCAGCAGCTCGGGACGCGAGAGCTCCTACGAGCAGTACTTC.

This chain links TRBV12-5 with TRBJ1-2; possibly TRBD1 for D (5 bases). The V and J ends lost 1 base and 9 bases respectively, with 15 bases between them. The CDR3 totals 14 residues. Per the germline V gene, CDR1 is LGHNT and CDR2 is FRNRAP. The CDR3 DNA reads TGTGCTAGTGGTTTGGGGACATCGGGCGGGAGCTACACCTTC. Encoded protein: CASGLGTSGGSYTF.

This chain connects TRBV24-1 to TRBJ1-6; D is undetermined. With 1 base removed from V and 0 bases from J, the gap between germline ends came to 15 bases. The germline gives CDR1 KGHDR, CDR2 SFDVKD. The CDR3 runs 19 residues. CDR3 residues: CATSDLGYYLGSYNSPLHF. Here the CDR3 DNA reads TGTGCCACCAGTGATTTAGGGTATTACTTGGGCTCCTATAATTCACCCCTCCACTTT.

This clonotype was recorded only once. The chain carries TRBV6-1 and TRBJ2-7; D is uncertain. V lost 8 bases and J lost 0, with 14 bases in between. This CDR3 contains 14 residues. Germline V lookup: CDR1 MNHNS, CDR2 SASEGT. CDR3 protein: CASAILEISYEQYF. The CDR3 coding sequence is TGTGCCAGCGCAATCCTCGAAATCTCCTACGAGCAGTACTTC.